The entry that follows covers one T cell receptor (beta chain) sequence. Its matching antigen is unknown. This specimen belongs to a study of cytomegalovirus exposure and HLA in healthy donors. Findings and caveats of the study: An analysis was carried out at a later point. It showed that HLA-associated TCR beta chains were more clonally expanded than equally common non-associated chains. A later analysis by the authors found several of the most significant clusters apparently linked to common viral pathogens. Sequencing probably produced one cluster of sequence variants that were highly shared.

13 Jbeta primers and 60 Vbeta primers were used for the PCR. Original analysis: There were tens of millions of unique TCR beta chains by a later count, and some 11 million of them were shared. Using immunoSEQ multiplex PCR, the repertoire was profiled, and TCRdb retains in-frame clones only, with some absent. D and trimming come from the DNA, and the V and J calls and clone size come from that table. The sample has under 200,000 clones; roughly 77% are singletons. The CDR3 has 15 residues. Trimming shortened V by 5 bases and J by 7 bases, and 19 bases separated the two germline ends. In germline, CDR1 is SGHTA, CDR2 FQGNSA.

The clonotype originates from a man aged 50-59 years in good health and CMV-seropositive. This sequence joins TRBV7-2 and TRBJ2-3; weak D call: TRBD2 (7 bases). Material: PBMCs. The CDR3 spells CASSAFWAGANTQYF. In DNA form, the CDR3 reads TGTGCCAGCAGCGCCTTTTGGGCGGGGGCTAATACGCAGTATTTT.